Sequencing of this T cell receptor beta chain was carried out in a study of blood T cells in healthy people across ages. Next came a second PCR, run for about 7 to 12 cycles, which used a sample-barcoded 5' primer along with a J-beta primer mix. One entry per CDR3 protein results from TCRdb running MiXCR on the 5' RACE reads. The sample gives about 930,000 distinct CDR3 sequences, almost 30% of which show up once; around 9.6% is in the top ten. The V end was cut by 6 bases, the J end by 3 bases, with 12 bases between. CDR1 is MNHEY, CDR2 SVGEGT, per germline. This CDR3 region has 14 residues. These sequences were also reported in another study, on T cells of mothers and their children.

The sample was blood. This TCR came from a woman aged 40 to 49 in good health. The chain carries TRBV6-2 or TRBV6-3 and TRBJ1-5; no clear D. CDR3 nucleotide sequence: TGTGCCAGCAGGAAGTACGCCCCCAATCAGCCCCAGCATTTT. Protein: CASRKYAPNQPQHF.